This TCR beta chain is drawn from a study of post-analysis software for immune sequencing data. Findings and limits, study-wide: A significant reduction in normalized Chao1 diversity was observed in multiple sclerosis patients versus controls. Among four or five TRBV segments more frequent in patients than controls were TRBV5-6, TRBV5-1 and TRBV20-1.

This clonotype has just a few counts. Its specificity is not known. The TCR beta cDNA libraries contained unique molecular identifiers. One entry per CDR3 protein results from TCRdb running MiXCR on the PCR reads. This table has about 570,000 distinct CDR3 sequences, under 40% appearing once. J gave up 8 bases and V 7 bases, and 16 bases lay outside the gene matches. Germline-derived CDR1 and CDR2 are LNHNV and YYDKDF (reference sequence). This CDR3 has 15 residues. The V call is TRBV15, the J call TRBJ1-2; 7 bases line up with TRBD1. Sequenced input: blood. The clonotype originates from a girl younger than 18 with multiple sclerosis. This CDR3 reads CATTTIYGTASGYTF. The CDR3 bases are TGTGCCACCACAACGATTTACGGGACAGCCTCGGGCTACACCTTC. The entire variable domain, with the rest obtained from reference TRBV15 and TRBJ1-2, is as follows: DAMVIQNPRYQVTQFGKPVTLSCSQTLNHNVMYWYQQKSSQAPKLLFHYYDKDFNNEADTPDNFQSRRPNTSFCFLDIRSPGLGDTAMYLCATTTIYGTASGYTFGSGTRLTVV.